Listed below are T cell receptor beta chains from one sample, sequenced in a study of patients and donors after allogeneic stem cell transplantation. TCRdb re-called the RT-PCR reads with MiXCR, one entry per CDR3 protein. The repertoire consists of some 880,000 distinct CDR3 sequences, with about a sixth occurring once and the leading ten covering around 6%. Material: blood, either unsorted or a sorted T cell fraction (not recorded which). The receptors come from a human donor who was either an allogeneic HSCT recipient or a stem cell or donor lymphocyte infusion donor (not recorded which). It is not recorded whose cells these are; they may come from a transplant donor. The CDR3 runs from the conserved cysteine through the conserved F or W. D genes are given only for firm matches. The listing skips clone size in some rows; elsewhere it reads once, few, many or a size class.

D gene: .
clone size: once
V gene: TRBV6-5
J gene: TRBJ2-3
CDR3 protein: CASSYSLPRGSTDTQYF
CDR3 DNA: TGTGCCAGCAGTTACTCGCTACCCAGGGGAAGCACAGATACGCAGTATTTT

D gene: .
clone size: .
V gene: TRBV20-1
J gene: TRBJ2-7
CDR3 protein: CSAPGLLYEQYF
CDR3 DNA: TGCAGTGCCCCGGGACTCCTCTACGAGCAGTACTTC

D gene: TRBD1
clone size: few
V gene: TRBV5-1
J gene: TRBJ2-7
CDR3 protein: CASRDRGVEEQYF
CDR3 DNA: TGCGCCAGCAGAGACAGGGGTGTGGAAGAGCAGTACTTC

D gene: .
clone size: .
V gene: TRBV5-1
J gene: TRBJ1-1
CDR3 protein: CASSSPGHDTEAFF
CDR3 DNA: TGCGCCAGCAGCTCGCCGGGACATGACACTGAAGCTTTCTTT

D gene: .
clone size: few
V gene: TRBV29-1
J gene: TRBJ1-1
CDR3 protein: CSVELTEAKNTEAFF
CDR3 DNA: TGCAGCGTTGAGTTGACAGAAGCCAAGAACACTGAAGCTTTCTTT

D gene: .
clone size: .
V gene: TRBV5-4
J gene: TRBJ1-5
CDR3 protein: CASSTWGAEYSNQPQHF
CDR3 DNA: TGTGCCAGCAGCACCTGGGGGGCCGAGTATAGCAATCAGCCCCAGCATTTT

D gene: .
clone size: few
V gene: TRBV2
J gene: TRBJ2-2
CDR3 protein: CASSKDGTRGGELFF
CDR3 DNA: TGTGCCAGCAGTAAGGACGGAACACGAGGAGGAGAGCTGTTTTTT

D gene: .
clone size: .
V gene: TRBV2
J gene: TRBJ2-5
CDR3 protein: CASSADGGPGETQYF
CDR3 DNA: TGTGCCAGCAGTGCTGACGGGGGGCCGGGGGAGACCCAGTACTTC

D gene: TRBD2
clone size: few
V gene: TRBV20-1
J gene: TRBJ2-5
CDR3 protein: CSARDGTSGRGILETQYF
CDR3 DNA: TGCAGTGCTAGAGATGGTACTAGCGGGAGGGGTATTCTCGAGACCCAGTACTTC

D gene: TRBD1
clone size: few
V gene: TRBV28
J gene: TRBJ1-2
CDR3 protein: CASSSPKQGANYGYTF
CDR3 DNA: TGTGCCAGCAGTTCTCCAAAACAGGGGGCGAACTATGGCTACACCTTC

D gene: TRBD1
clone size: few
V gene: TRBV3-1
J gene: TRBJ2-4
CDR3 protein: CASSHEHRGPKNIQYF
CDR3 DNA: TGTGCCAGCAGCCATGAACACAGGGGGCCTAAAAACATTCAGTACTTC

D gene: .
clone size: .
V gene: TRBV7-8
J gene: TRBJ1-5
CDR3 protein: CASSSGRMYQPQHF
CDR3 DNA: TGTGCCAGCAGTTCAGGACGGATGTATCAGCCCCAGCATTTT

D gene: TRBD2
clone size: many
V gene: TRBV4-2
J gene: TRBJ2-7
CDR3 protein: CASSEGGSLSYEQYF
CDR3 DNA: TGTGCCAGCAGCGAGGGAGGGAGTTTGTCCTACGAGCAGTACTTC